The sequence of this TCR beta chain was determined in a study of blood T cell repertoires in COVID-19. Overall study: The analysed material was cDNA or gDNA that came from T cells, B-cell-depleted T cells, or PBMCs.

Participants' reported clinical history set cohort assignment. Authors' data handling: The assay estimated nucleated cells by amplifying reference gene primers. Repertoires were generated with immunoSEQ multiplex PCR, while TCRdb's copy carries only in-frame clones and drops some. V and J calls and clone size are as listed in that table; D and trimming were resolved from the DNA. This sample has roughly 500,000 clones, with more than 75% found just once. Trimming took 1 base from V and 10 from J; bases not matched to a gene: 6. The CDR3 sequence is 15 residues long. Germline lookup yields CDR1 LGHDT and CDR2 YNNKEL (reference sequence).

The sequence was obtained from a woman between 40 and 50 years old who had recovered from COVID-19. V usage is TRBV3-1 (or the pseudogene TRBV3-2) and J usage is TRBJ1-4; 10 bases align to TRBD1. What was sequenced was PBMCs or T cells enriched from blood (not recorded which). In DNA form, the CDR3 reads TGTGCCAGCAGCCAAGCGGCAGGACAGGGGGGAAAACTGTTTTTT. Protein product: CASSQAAGQGGKLFF.